This passage covers 30 T cell receptor beta chains from one sample sequenced in a study of graft-versus-host responses after intestinal transplantation. Assay used: immunoSEQ multiplex PCR; TCRdb lists only in-frame clones, some missing. This table holds more than 45,000 clones, about 90% found once. Here the sequenced sample was PBMCs, taken roughly 120 days after intestinal transplantation. Every receptor here comes from a human patient who received an intestinal transplant, so some T cells may come from the graft donor.

J is TRBJ2-7 and V is TRBV13; TRBD2 aligns across 7 bases. With V trimmed by 5 bases and J by 6 bases, 4 bases remained unmatched. Germline CDR1 PRHDT, CDR2 FYEKMQ (reference sequence). CDR3 length: 12 amino acids. The CDR3 DNA follows: TGTGCCAGCAGCCCGAGCGGGACCGAGCAGTACTTC. Its translation is CASSPSGTEQYF.

The chain uses TRBV6-1 and TRBJ1-1; tentatively, D is TRBD1 (5 bases). Germline V gene sequence: CDR1 MNHNS, CDR2 SASEGT. This CDR3 is 13 amino acids long. V lost 7 bases and J lost 6, with 15 bases in between. CDR3 bases: TGTGCCAGCAAGAAGAACCAAGGGGCTGAAGCTTTCTTT. Translation: CASKKNQGAEAFF.

This clone was found once. The CDR3 DNA sequence: TGTGCCAGCGGTTATGCGGGGGAGCAGTACTTC. Translation gives CASGYAGEQYF. The J gene is TRBJ2-7, the V gene TRBV6-1, with D perhaps matching TRBD2 (6 bases). Between the trimmed V and J ends, which lost 8 bases and 7 bases, there was a span of 12 bases. Germline V gene lookup returns CDR1 MNHNS and CDR2 SASEGT. The length of the CDR3 is 11 residues.

The chain has TRBV7-9 and TRBJ2-1, with 8 bases lining up with TRBD2. CDR3 length equals 15 residues. The germline V gene has CDR1 SEHNR and CDR2 FQNEAQ (reference sequence). J gave up 6 bases and V 3 bases, and 7 bases lay outside the gene matches. CDR3 region: CASSFRGGLGNEQFF. Written as DNA, the CDR3 is TGTGCCAGCAGCTTCCGCGGGGGGCTGGGCAATGAGCAGTTCTTC.

The chain has TRBV25-1 and TRBJ1-5; no definite D call. The length of the CDR3 is 12 residues. Trimming left V 1 base short and J 7 bases short, with 5 bases between. Germline assignment: CDR1 MGHDK and CDR2 SYGVNS. The CDR3 sequence is CASSELGQPQHF. The CDR3 region has the DNA TGTGCCAGCAGTGAATTGGGACAGCCCCAGCATTTT. Based on the CDR3 plus reference TRBV25-1 and TRBJ1-5, the full variable domain is EADIYQTPRYLVIGTGKKITLECSQTMGHDKMYWYQQDPGMELHLIHYSYGVNSTEKGDLSSESTVSRIRTEHFPLTLESARPSHTSQYLCASSELGQPQHFGDGTRLSIL.

The rearrangement joins TRBV4-2 to TRBJ2-4; D perhaps matches TRBD1 (6 bases). There are 17 residues in the CDR3. Germline values: CDR1 LGHNA, CDR2 YNFKEQ. The V end was cut by 2 bases, the J end by 4 bases, with 18 bases between. As DNA, the CDR3 is TGTGCCAGCAGCCAACTTGGGCAGGGGAGCGAAAAAAACATTCAGTACTTC. Protein product: CASSQLGQGSEKNIQYF.

This clone has only a few counts. The V gene is TRBV6-1, the J gene TRBJ1-1; a possible D gene is TRBD1 (5 bases). V was clipped by 7 bases and J by 3 bases, with 18 bases between them. CDR1 and CDR2 (germline): MNHNS, SASEGT. CDR3 length: 15 residues. CDR3 protein: CASIIKQGSDTEAFF. In DNA form, the CDR3 reads TGTGCCAGCATTATAAAGCAGGGTAGCGACACTGAAGCTTTCTTT.

V usage is TRBV5-1 and J usage is TRBJ2-3, with D tentatively TRBD1 or TRBD2 (5 bases each). V lost 4 bases to trimming and J lost 0 bases, with 6 bases between them. CDR3 size: 13 residues. Looked up from germline, CDR1 is SGHRS and CDR2 is YFSETQ. CDR3 bases: TGCGCCAGCAGCGGGGGAAGCACAGATACGCAGTATTTT. This codes for CASSGGSTDTQYF.

J is TRBJ2-7 and V is TRBV6-4; TRBD1 agrees at 8 bases. The V gene end was trimmed by 4 bases and the J gene end by 5 bases; junction bases not matched to a gene: 7. The CDR3 runs to 14 residues. Germline V lookup: CDR1 MRHNA, CDR2 SNTAGT. CDR3 bases: TGTGCCAGCAGTGTCAACAGGGGGAGCCACGAGCAGTACTTC. This encodes CASSVNRGSHEQYF.

The J gene is TRBJ1-6, the V gene TRBV28; weak D call: TRBD1 (5 bases). The V end was cut by 6 bases, the J end by 6 bases, with 21 bases between. Germline V CDR1 and CDR2: MDHEN, SYDVKM. The CDR3 length is 17 residues. CDR3 nucleotides: TGTGCCAGCAGCCCTATCTGGGGGGGGAGAAGTAATTCACCCCTCCACTTT. Protein product: CASSPIWGGRSNSPLHF.

This clone was recorded once. The rearrangement uses TRBV6-5 and TRBJ2-3; 7 bases are a match to TRBD1. V was clipped by 5 bases and J by 2 bases; unmatched bases: 7. There are 15 residues in the CDR3. In germline, CDR1 is MNHEY, CDR2 SVGAGI. The CDR3 protein is CASSARQGYTDTQYF. As DNA, the CDR3 is TGTGCCAGCAGTGCTCGACAGGGATACACAGATACGCAGTATTTT.

The chain carries TRBV5-1 and TRBJ1-4; 10 nucleotides match TRBD1. Germline CDR1 is SGHRS and CDR2 is YFSETQ. V dropped 2 bases and J dropped 5; count of bases not matched to a gene: 3. CDR3 length: 15 amino acids. In DNA, the CDR3 is TGCGCCAGCAGCTTTGGGACAGGGGAAAATGAAAAACTGTTTTTT. It encodes CASSFGTGENEKLFF.

Only a few counts were recorded for this clone. The V and J genes are TRBV13 and TRBJ1-3; D ambiguous. Germline CDR1 is PRHDT and CDR2 is FYEKMQ (reference sequence). V was clipped by 7 bases and J by 0 bases, with 16 bases between them. CDR3 size: 16 residues. CDR3 sequence: CASTNIDGSSGNTIYF. The CDR3 DNA reads TGTGCCAGCACCAATATAGACGGGAGCTCTGGAAACACCATATATTTT. The full variable domain, completed using reference TRBV13 and TRBJ1-3, is AAGVIQSPRHLIKEKRETATLKCYPIPRHDTVYWYQQGPGQDPQFLISFYEKMQSDKGSIPDRFSAQQFSDYHSELNMSSLELGDSALYFCASTNIDGSSGNTIYFGEGSWLTVV.

The V call is TRBV19, the J call TRBJ2-1, with 13 bases identical to TRBD2. Unmatched junction bases numbered 7, after V lost 5 bases and J lost 9 bases. CDR3 length equals 15 residues. Germline V gene lookup returns CDR1 LNHDA and CDR2 SQIVND (reference sequence). The CDR3 sequence is CASSLTSGGAGEQFF. CDR3 in DNA: TGTGCCAGTAGTCTAACTAGCGGGGGGGCCGGTGAGCAGTTCTTC. The variable domain in full, completed from reference TRBV19 and TRBJ2-1, reads DGGITQSPKYLFRKEGQNVTLSCEQNLNHDAMYWYRQDPGQGLRLIYYSQIVNDFQKGDIAEGYSVSREKKESFPLTVTSAQKNPTAFYLCASSLTSGGAGEQFFGPGTRLTVL.

Concerning this clone itself: The junction and the germline gene differ at one end; a read error may be behind it. The chain joins TRBV11-2 to TRBJ1-1, with D possibly TRBD1 on 5 matching bases. The CDR3 is 12 residues long. Germline V lookup: CDR1 SGHAT, CDR2 FQNNGV. The DNA for the CDR3 is TGTGCCAGCAGCTTACGGGACCCGGATTTGATCTTT. As protein: CASSLRDPDLIF.

The chain uses TRBV11-2 and TRBJ2-7; possible D gene TRBD2, 6 bases. This CDR3 is built from 14 residues. Deletions cut 0 bases from V and 2 bases from J, with 8 bases between. Looked up from germline, CDR1 is SGHAT and CDR2 is FQNNGV. The CDR3 DNA sequence: TGTGCCAGCAGCTTAGATAGCGGCCCCTACGAGCAGTACTTC. Translation gives CASSLDSGPYEQYF. Filled out from reference TRBV11-2 and TRBJ2-7, the complete variable domain reads EAGVAQSPRYKIIEKRQSVAFWCNPISGHATLYWYQQILGQGPKLLIQFQNNGVVDDSQLPKDRFSAERLKGVDSTLKIQPAKLEDSAVYLCASSLDSGPYEQYFGPGTRLTVT.

CDR3 coding DNA: TGTGCCAGCAGGTCCGGACTGAGAAACATTAATGAGCAGTTCTTC. Translated, it gives CASRSGLRNINEQFF. This sequence joins TRBV28 and TRBJ2-1; tentatively, D is TRBD2 (5 bases). Germline V gene sequence: CDR1 MDHEN, CDR2 SYDVKM. Trimming pared 6 bases from V and 7 bases from J, leaving 19 bases between. The CDR3 spans 15 residues.

The chain employs TRBV4-1 and TRBJ1-6; D perhaps matches TRBD1 (6 bases). The CDR3 consists of 18 residues. V was shortened by 0 bases and J by 5 bases, with 17 bases between the two germline ends. Germline CDR1 is MGHRA and CDR2 is YSYEKL. As DNA, the CDR3 is TGCGCCAGCAGCCAAGATCCCCTCTGGCGGGGGCATAATTCACCCCTCCACTTT. Its protein is CASSQDPLWRGHNSPLHF.

For the CDR3, the DNA is TGTGCCAGCAGTGTCGGCGGGGGCAGCTATGGCTACACCTTC. Translating it yields CASSVGGGSYGYTF. The chain couples TRBV6-1 to TRBJ1-2, with a tentative D call TRBD1 (6 bases). The germline gives CDR1 MNHNS, CDR2 SASEGT. V lost 4 bases to trimming and J lost 4 bases, with 13 bases between them. The CDR3 runs to 14 residues.

The gene calls are TRBV12-2 and TRBJ2-5; TRBD1, the table's D call, lacks a check against the DNA. TRBV12-2 is reported as a pseudogene. The CDR3 has 16 amino acids. The CDR3 DNA reads as TGTGCAAGTCGCCCAAGAACGGACAGGGTAGGGGAGACCCAGTACTTC. Translated: CASRPRTDRVGETQYF.

This clone appeared a few times. CDR3 coding DNA: TGTGCCAGTAGCTCGGAAGTATCTGGAAACACCATATATTTT. Its protein product is CASSSEVSGNTIYF. This chain links TRBV19 with TRBJ1-3; no clear D. CDR1 and CDR2 (germline): LNHDA, SQIVND (reference sequence). CDR3 length equals 14 residues. V was pared by 6 bases and J by 1 base, with 10 bases between. Together with reference TRBV19 and TRBJ1-3, the CDR3 gives the full variable domain: DGGITQSPKYLFRKEGQNVTLSCEQNLNHDAMYWYRQDPGQGLRLIYYSQIVNDFQKGDIAEGYSVSREKKESFPLTVTSAQKNPTAFYLCASSSEVSGNTIYFGEGSWLTVV.

This rearrangement joins TRBV4-1 to TRBJ2-7, with unresolved D. Germline lookup yields CDR1 MGHRA and CDR2 YSYEKL. V gave up 1 base and J gave up 3 bases, with 10 bases separating them. CDR3 length: 14 residues. In nucleotides, the CDR3 is TGCGCCAGCAGCCAAGGCAGAACCTACTACGAGCAGTACTTC. This codes for CASSQGRTYYEQYF.

This rearrangement joins TRBV5-1 to TRBJ2-3; a weak D match, TRBD1 (5 bases). Germline-derived CDR1 and CDR2 are SGHRS and YFSETQ. Trimming took off 4 bases at V and 0 bases at J, with 12 bases between the two ends. This CDR3 contains 15 residues. This CDR3 is CASSTSGASTDTQYF. The CDR3 region has the DNA TGCGCCAGCAGCACGAGTGGGGCTAGCACAGATACGCAGTATTTT.

The genes are TRBV4-2 and TRBJ2-7; D is perhaps TRBD2 (6 bases). Between the trimmed V and J ends, which lost 4 bases and 6 bases, there was a span of 16 bases. CDR3 length: 14 amino acids. Germline V lookup: CDR1 LGHNA, CDR2 YNFKEQ. The CDR3: CASSLGSQGLEQYF. The CDR3 DNA follows: TGTGCCAGCAGCCTCGGTTCGCAGGGACTCGAGCAGTACTTC.

V gene TRBV7-9 combines with J gene TRBJ1-5; no firm D call. This CDR3 spans 15 amino acids. Germline V lookup: CDR1 SEHNR, CDR2 FQNEAQ (reference sequence). The V and J ends lost 3 bases and 2 bases respectively, with 11 bases between them. Here the CDR3 reads CASSFGTPGNQPQHF. The CDR3 nucleotides are TGTGCCAGCAGCTTTGGCACCCCGGGCAATCAGCCCCAGCATTTT.

As to this clone: Additional DNA sequences in this sample encode the identical CDR3. The chain joins TRBV28 to TRBJ2-2, with D unresolved. V lost 3 bases and J 4 bases, leaving 0 bases between the germline ends. Germline values: CDR1 MDHEN, CDR2 SYDVKM. The CDR3 is 11 residues long. The DNA of the CDR3 is TGTGCCAGCAGTTTCACCGGGGAGCTGTTTTTT. As protein: CASSFTGELFF.

This sequence joins TRBV7-9 and TRBJ2-2; D is perhaps TRBD2 (5 bases). V gave up 3 bases and J gave up 5 bases, with 7 bases separating them. From germline, CDR1 is SEHNR and CDR2 FQNEAQ (reference sequence). The CDR3 sequence is 13 residues long. The CDR3 DNA follows: TGTGCCAGCAGCTTGAGGGAAACCGGGGAGCTGTTTTTT. Translating gives CASSLRETGELFF.

The chain uses TRBV29-1 and TRBJ1-1; D is ambiguous. Trimming shortened V by 1 base and J by 2 bases, and 8 bases separated the two germline ends. There are 13 residues in the CDR3. Germline-derived CDR1 and CDR2 are SQVTM and ANQGSEA. CDR3 DNA sequence: TGCAGCGTTGAAGGGCAGATCAACACTGAAGCTTTCTTT. Protein product: CSVEGQINTEAFF. Looking up the rest from reference TRBV29-1 and TRBJ1-1 gives the full variable domain: SAVISQKPSRDICQRGTSLTIQCQVDSQVTMMFWYRQQPGQSLTLIATANQGSEATYESGFVIDKFPISRPNLTFSTLTVSNMSPEDSSIYLCSVEGQINTEAFFGQGTRLTVV.

This clone has just one count. This chain uses TRBV2 with TRBJ2-7, with 10 positions matching TRBD2. The CDR3 consists of 15 residues. From germline, CDR1 is SNHLY and CDR2 FYNNEI. The ends lost 8 bases at V and 3 bases at J; junction bases unmatched: 10. CDR3 sequence (DNA): TGTGCCAGCGGGGAGACTAGCGGGCCTAACTACGAGCAGTACTTC. Amino acid sequence: CASGETSGPNYEQYF.

The chain employs TRBV7-9 and TRBJ2-7, with D possibly being TRBD1 or TRBD2 (5 bases each). The V gene's germline CDR1 is SEHNR and CDR2 FQNEAQ (reference sequence). The germline V and J ends were trimmed by 5 bases and 3 bases, with 23 bases remaining between them. The CDR3 extends over 17 amino acids. The CDR3 protein is CASSVGPRDGGIYEQYF. For the CDR3, the DNA is TGTGCCAGCAGCGTAGGGCCCCGGGACGGTGGGATCTACGAGCAGTACTTC.